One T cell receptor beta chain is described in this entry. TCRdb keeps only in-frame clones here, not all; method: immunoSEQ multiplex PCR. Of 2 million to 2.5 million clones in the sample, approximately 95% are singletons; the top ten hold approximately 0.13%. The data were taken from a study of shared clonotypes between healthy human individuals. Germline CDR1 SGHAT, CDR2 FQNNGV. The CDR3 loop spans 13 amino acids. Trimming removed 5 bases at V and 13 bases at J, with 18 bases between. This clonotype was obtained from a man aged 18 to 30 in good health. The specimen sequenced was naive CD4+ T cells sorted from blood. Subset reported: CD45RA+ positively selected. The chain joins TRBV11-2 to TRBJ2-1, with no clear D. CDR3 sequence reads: CASSPVARRNQFF. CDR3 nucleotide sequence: TGTGCCAGCAGCCCCGTCGCGAGGAGAAATCAGTTCTTC.